A single sample is the source of the 30 T cell receptor beta chains below, sequenced in a study of T cell changes during pregnancy in multiple sclerosis. Profiled with immunoSEQ multiplex PCR; TCRdb holds only in-frame clones, not every one. The table records approximately 100,000 clones, around 92% of them present only once. This material consisted of peripheral blood, taken before pregnancy. The source of these receptors is a female donor with multiple sclerosis, enrolled in a pregnancy study.

This chain links TRBV29-1 with TRBJ1-2, with TRBD1 as a possible D gene (5 bases). The CDR3 totals 12 residues. V lost 1 base and J 7 bases, leaving 10 bases between the germline ends. Germline lookup yields CDR1 SQVTM and CDR2 ANQGSEA. The CDR3 nucleotides are TGCAGCGTTGAAGTCAGGGTCGCTGGCTACACCTTC. The encoded protein is CSVEVRVAGYTF.

The chain recombines TRBV5-1 with TRBJ2-7; no definite D call. The V end lost 4 bases, the J end lost 0 bases, and 8 bases lay between the germline ends. CDR1 and CDR2 from the germline V gene are SGHRS and YFSETQ. The CDR3 has 13 amino acids. Here the CDR3 reads CASSPLGSYEQYF. Here the CDR3 DNA reads TGCGCCAGCAGCCCCCTCGGCTCCTACGAGCAGTACTTC.

This chain links TRBV15 with TRBJ2-7, with D possibly being TRBD2 (5 bases). The V gene lost 1 base and the J gene lost 3 bases, with 16 bases spanning the gap. This CDR3 contains 16 residues. Germline V gives CDR1 LNHNV, CDR2 YYDKDF (reference sequence). The CDR3 reads CATSRGWESRYYEQYF. The DNA for the CDR3 is TGTGCCACCAGCAGAGGATGGGAGTCCCGTTACTACGAGCAGTACTTC.

As DNA, the CDR3 is TGTGCCAGCAGTCCGAGCTCCTACGAGCAGTACTTC. It codes for CASSPSSYEQYF. The chain carries TRBV27 and TRBJ2-7; D is ambiguous. The CDR3 loop spans 12 amino acids. Germline CDR1 reads MNHEY; CDR2 reads SMNVEV (reference sequence). V was shortened by 5 bases and J by 0 bases, with 5 bases between the two germline ends.

This chain joins TRBV7-8 and TRBJ1-3; 7 positions match TRBD1. Germline-derived CDR1 and CDR2 are SGHVS and FQNEAQ. The CDR3 spans 16 residues. The V segment lost 5 bases and the J segment 6 bases; nucleotides outside the gene matches: 13. The CDR3 nucleotides read TGTGCCAGCAGCGAGTGGACAGGTCTGAGAGTAAACACCATATATTTT. Protein sequence: CASSEWTGLRVNTIYF. Complete variable domain (other parts from reference TRBV7-8 and TRBJ1-3): GAGVSQSPRYKVAKRGQDVALRCDPISGHVSLFWYQQALGQGPEFLTYFQNEAQLDKSGLPSDRFFAERPEGSVSTLKIQRTQQEDSAVYLCASSEWTGLRVNTIYFGEGSWLTVV.

The chain carries TRBV6-1 and TRBJ1-1; 8 bases agree with TRBD1. With 3 bases clipped from V and 1 base from J, the junction kept 4 bases outside the gene matches. Germline loops: CDR1 MNHNS, CDR2 SASEGT. The CDR3 sequence is 15 residues long. The CDR3 DNA is TGTGCCAGCAGTGATCCGGGACAGGAGAACACTGAAGCTTTCTTT. Its protein is CASSDPGQENTEAFF.

The chain uses TRBV5-1 and TRBJ2-3; TRBD2 might be the D (6 bases). Germline CDR1 and CDR2: SGHRS and YFSETQ. The CDR3 loop spans 17 amino acids. V lost 5 bases, J lost 2 bases, and 21 bases lay in between. The CDR3 reads CASRLLPGTSYTDTQYF. CDR3 sequence (DNA): TGCGCCAGCAGACTCCTACCAGGGACTTCGTACACAGATACGCAGTATTTT.

The chain recombines TRBV27 with TRBJ1-5; TRBD1 is a possible D gene (6 bases). The CDR3 length is 14 residues. V was pared by 7 bases and J by 6 bases, with 16 bases between. CDR1 MNHEY and CDR2 SMNVEV come from the germline V gene (reference sequence). CDR3 residues: CASKRGGAAQPQHF. The CDR3 nucleotides are TGTGCCAGCAAAAGGGGGGGGGCGGCTCAGCCCCAGCATTTT.

J is TRBJ2-3 and V is TRBV19; TRBD2 is a possible D gene (6 bases). The V end was cut by 3 bases, the J end by 3 bases, with 13 bases between. The V gene's germline CDR1 is LNHDA and CDR2 SQIVND (reference sequence). This CDR3 region has 15 residues. This CDR3 reads CASSIGGVETDTQYF. CDR3 nucleotide sequence: TGTGCCAGTAGTATTGGCGGGGTGGAAACAGATACGCAGTATTTT.

This sequence joins TRBV4-1 and TRBJ1-1; D gene uncertain. This CDR3 region has 13 residues. V lost 4 bases, J lost 4 bases, and 10 bases lay in between. Germline V gene data show CDR1 as MGHRA and CDR2 as YSYEKL. CDR3 bases: TGCGCCAGCAGCCTAGCGGGAGGCACTGAAGCTTTCTTT. Its protein is CASSLAGGTEAFF.

This chain links TRBV7-9 with TRBJ2-1, with D unresolved. With 1 base removed from V and 0 bases from J, the gap between germline ends came to 7 bases. The CDR3 loop spans 15 amino acids. From germline, CDR1 is SEHNR and CDR2 FQNEAQ (reference sequence). CDR3 loop: CASSLDSGSYNEQFF. CDR3 bases: TGTGCCAGCAGCTTAGACAGTGGCTCCTACAATGAGCAGTTCTTC.

J is TRBJ1-1 and V is TRBV19; the match to TRBD1 covers 7 bases. The V gene end was trimmed by 3 bases and the J gene end by 0 bases; junction bases not matched to a gene: 7. This CDR3 has 16 residues. CDR1 and CDR2 from the germline V gene are LNHDA and SQIVND (reference sequence). CDR3 in amino acids: CASSMIMTGLNTEAFF. The CDR3 nucleotides read TGTGCCAGTAGTATGATAATGACAGGGTTGAACACTGAAGCTTTCTTT. Full variable domain (outside the CDR3, taken from reference TRBV19 and TRBJ1-1): DGGITQSPKYLFRKEGQNVTLSCEQNLNHDAMYWYRQDPGQGLRLIYYSQIVNDFQKGDIAEGYSVSREKKESFPLTVTSAQKNPTAFYLCASSMIMTGLNTEAFFGQGTRLTVV.

The chain couples TRBV5-4 to TRBJ2-1, with TRBD2 as a possible D gene (5 bases). Germline CDR1 SGHNT, CDR2 YYREEE (reference sequence). Deletions cut 0 bases from V and 8 bases from J, with 15 bases between. The CDR3 runs to 15 residues. CDR3 in amino acids: CASSLARRGRDEQFF. Written as DNA, the CDR3 is TGTGCCAGCAGCTTGGCCAGACGGGGTAGGGATGAGCAGTTCTTC.

The J gene is TRBJ2-7, the V gene TRBV12-5; tentatively, D is TRBD1 (6 bases). Trimming took 0 bases from V and 2 from J, leaving 11 bases between them. Germline assignment: CDR1 LGHNT and CDR2 FRNRAP. The CDR3 consists of 15 residues. Here the CDR3 reads CASGLVLGTPYEQYF. In DNA form, the CDR3 reads TGTGCTAGTGGTTTGGTACTCGGGACACCCTACGAGCAGTACTTC.

The gene calls are TRBV27 and TRBJ1-5; TRBD1 might be the D (5 bases). Germline CDR1 reads MNHEY; CDR2 reads SMNVEV (reference sequence). Trimming pared 2 bases from V and 6 bases from J, leaving 14 bases between. The CDR3 length is 15 residues. This CDR3 reads CASSLGWGERQPQHF. DNA for the CDR3: TGTGCCAGCAGTTTAGGTTGGGGGGAGCGTCAGCCCCAGCATTTT.

The V gene is TRBV30, the J gene TRBJ2-3; 9 nucleotides align to TRBD1. CDR1 is GTSNPN, CDR2 SVGIG, per germline (reference sequence). This CDR3 has 15 amino acids. V lost 0 bases, J lost 1 base, and 2 bases stayed unmatched. CDR3 amino acids: CAWSVDRGGTDTQYF. CDR3 DNA sequence: TGTGCCTGGAGTGTGGACAGGGGAGGCACAGATACGCAGTATTTT.

This chain links TRBV4-1 with TRBJ1-1; a possible D gene is TRBD1 (6 bases). The V and J ends lost 0 bases and 6 bases respectively, with 17 bases between them. The CDR3 is made up of 16 amino acids. Germline-derived CDR1 and CDR2 are MGHRA and YSYEKL. The CDR3 DNA reads TGCGCCAGCAGCCAAGATCAGGGGCCCCCTCCGGCTGAAGCTTTCTTT. Residues: CASSQDQGPPPAEAFF.

This clone was found a few times. The J gene is TRBJ1-1, the V gene TRBV7-6; a possible D gene is TRBD1 (5 bases). Trimming removed 3 bases at V and 7 bases at J, with 12 bases between. The CDR3 loop spans 13 amino acids. Germline V gene lookup returns CDR1 SGHVS and CDR2 FNYEAQ. As DNA, the CDR3 is TGTGCCAGCAGCTTGGGCAGACAGAGTGAAGCTTTCTTT. The encoded protein is CASSLGRQSEAFF.

This clone came up once. This chain links TRBV21-1 with TRBJ1-5; no DNA check was done on the table's D call, TRBD1. TRBV21-1 is labeled a pseudogene. The CDR3 is made up of 16 amino acids. The chain's CDR3 is CASSRGQPYSNQPQHF. CDR3 nucleotides: TGTGCCAGCAGCAGAGGACAGCCATATAGCAATCAGCCCCAGCATTTT.

This sequence joins TRBV7-8 and TRBJ2-5; D is perhaps TRBD2 (6 bases). CDR3 length: 15 residues. Germline values: CDR1 SGHVS, CDR2 FQNEAQ. V was pared by 4 bases and J by 4 bases, with 16 bases between. CDR3 DNA sequence: TGTGCCAGCAGCTCCAACACCGGGAGCGGAGAGACCCAGTACTTC. The encoded protein is CASSSNTGSGETQYF. Looking up the rest from reference TRBV7-8 and TRBJ2-5 gives the full variable domain: GAGVSQSPRYKVAKRGQDVALRCDPISGHVSLFWYQQALGQGPEFLTYFQNEAQLDKSGLPSDRFFAERPEGSVSTLKIQRTQQEDSAVYLCASSSNTGSGETQYFGPGTRLLVL.

The V call is TRBV5-1, the J call TRBJ1-2; a weak D match, TRBD1 (5 bases). Germline V gene sequence: CDR1 SGHRS, CDR2 YFSETQ. This CDR3 spans 14 amino acids. Trimming stripped 2 bases from V and 8 bases from J, with 16 bases between. CDR3 sequence: CASSFRGTAQGYTF. The CDR3 nucleotides are TGCGCCAGCAGCTTTCGGGGGACGGCCCAAGGCTACACCTTC.

The chain is built from TRBV7-9 and TRBJ1-2; D call uncertain. Between the trimmed V and J ends, which lost 3 bases and 6 bases, there was a span of 8 bases. Per germline, CDR1 SEHNR and CDR2 FQNEAQ (reference sequence). There are 12 residues in the CDR3. In DNA form, the CDR3 reads TGTGCCAGCAGCTTTGTGGTAGATGGCTACACCTTC. It is translated as CASSFVVDGYTF.

The chain uses TRBV11-1 and TRBJ2-3; weak D call: TRBD1 (5 bases). V was shortened by 5 bases and J by 4 bases, with 16 bases between the two germline ends. This CDR3 contains 15 residues. Per germline, CDR1 SGHAT and CDR2 FQDESV (reference sequence). CDR3 in amino acids: CASSQEPGQPDTQYF. CDR3 DNA sequence: TGTGCCAGCAGCCAAGAGCCAGGGCAACCAGATACGCAGTATTTT.

This sequence joins TRBV21-1 and TRBJ2-7; the table gives TRBD1 as D, unverified against the DNA. TRBV21-1 is recorded as a pseudogene. The CDR3 covers 13 residues. CDR3: CASSRDSTYEQYF. CDR3 nucleotides: TGTGCCAGCAGCAGGGACAGTACCTACGAGCAGTACTTC.

This sequence joins TRBV2 and TRBJ2-5; TRBD1 aligns across 7 bases. This CDR3 comprises 14 residues. V shed 6 bases and J 2 bases; nucleotides not matched to a gene: 6. Germline lookup yields CDR1 SNHLY and CDR2 FYNNEI. The DNA for the CDR3 is TGTGCCAGCAGGGACAGGCATCCTCAAGAGACCCAGTACTTC. Translated, it gives CASRDRHPQETQYF.

The chain links TRBV2 to TRBJ2-7; D is possibly TRBD1 (6 bases). Germline V gene data show CDR1 as SNHLY and CDR2 as FYNNEI. This CDR3 region has 10 residues. V lost 10 bases, J lost 6 bases, and 10 bases lay in between. In DNA form, the CDR3 reads TGTGCCATCTCAGGGGTCGAGCAGTACTTC. The encoded protein is CAISGVEQYF. Filled out from reference TRBV2 and TRBJ2-7, the complete variable domain reads EPEVTQTPSHQVTQMGQEVILRCVPISNHLYFYWYRQILGQKVEFLVSFYNNEISEKSEIFDDQFSVERPDGSNFTLKIRSTKLEDSAMYFCAISGVEQYFGPGTRLTVT.

This clone came up once. This chain joins TRBV4-1 and TRBJ2-2; weak D call: TRBD1 (5 bases). V was cut by 1 base and J by 0 bases, with 6 bases left in between. The CDR3 is made up of 15 amino acids. CDR1 and CDR2 from the germline V gene are MGHRA and YSYEKL. CDR3 residues: CASSQAGTNTGELFF. The CDR3 DNA sequence: TGCGCCAGCAGCCAAGCAGGGACGAACACCGGGGAGCTGTTTTTT.

A word on this clone: Mismatch with germline at one junction end may stem from a read error. The chain recombines TRBV6-5 with TRBJ1-1; the D is unclear. Germline V gives CDR1 MNHEY, CDR2 SVGAGI. This CDR3 spans 14 amino acids. The CDR3 DNA sequence: TGTGCCGGCAGTTACGAGGGCAGCAACACTGAAGCTTTCTTT. It codes for CAGSYEGSNTEAFF.

V is TRBV7-3 and J is TRBJ2-4; 15 bases match TRBD2. The V gene's germline CDR1 is SGHTA and CDR2 FQGTGA. The J segment lost 8 bases and the V segment lost 9 bases, leaving 8 bases of the junction unmatched. This CDR3 contains 15 residues. The CDR3 DNA reads TGTGCCAGTGGACTAGCGGGAGGGCCGGGGGACATTCAGTACTTC. Protein product: CASGLAGGPGDIQYF.

J is TRBJ2-1 and V is TRBV5-1; 9 bases are a match to TRBD1. Germline trimming cut 2 bases from V and 10 bases from J; bases unmatched to any gene: 13. The CDR3 runs to 16 residues. CDR1 is SGHRS, CDR2 YFSETQ, per germline. The chain's CDR3 is CASSLRDRVQLGEQFF. The CDR3 DNA reads as TGCGCCAGCAGCTTACGGGACAGGGTTCAATTGGGGGAGCAGTTCTTC.